The entry below describes one T cell receptor (beta chain). This specimen belongs to a study of T cell changes during pregnancy in multiple sclerosis. Method: immunoSEQ multiplex PCR; TCRdb's copy keeps in-frame clones and lacks some. The table records roughly 79,000 clones, under 95% of them present only once. Germline CDR1 is MNHEY and CDR2 is SMNVEV (reference sequence). The junction had 20 bases not matched to a gene; V was cut back by 5 bases and J by 6 bases. The CDR3 has 18 amino acids. This receptor was obtained from a female donor with multiple sclerosis, enrolled in a pregnancy study. The chain uses TRBV27 and TRBJ2-7; 9 nucleotides match TRBD2. Sequences were derived from CD4+ T cells from peripheral blood mononuclear cells, sampled before pregnancy. The CDR3 spells CASSSPFSRASGKTEQYF. DNA for the CDR3: TGTGCCAGCAGTAGCCCCTTCTCCAGGGCTAGCGGGAAAACCGAGCAGTACTTC.